The T cell receptor beta chain under discussion was sequenced for a study of identical twins (dated by TCRdb to about 2016). A note on the overall study: To test whether fetal clonotypes persist, this study deep-sequenced TCR alpha and beta repertoires from monozygotic twins, from unrelated adults of various ages, and from cord blood. To rule out contamination, replicate twin experiments were performed at different times with different library preparation protocols.

Every donor in the study was a healthy Caucasian. Receptors were amplified or captured by 5' RACE. Sequenced using an Illumina HiSeq 2000. Template switching added a universal primer binding site, and the final cDNA carried a unique molecular identifier that allowed TCR cDNA molecules to be counted accurately. Specific primers in the conserved constant-segment region were used to synthesize first-strand cDNA for the TCR alpha and beta chains. To control for contamination, each cDNA library was double barcoded with a SMART-Mk sample barcode plus Illumina barcodes. TruSeq adapter sequences along with Illumina sample barcodes were introduced in two successive PCR steps. Sequencing of the TCR alpha and beta cDNA libraries was done on the Illumina HiSeq platform using custom primers. The authors' pipeline ran thus. Unique molecular identifiers were extracted from raw reads with MiGEC, and CDR3 positions were determined with MiXCR. Recombination models were inferred per individual with the repgenHMM and IGoR tools using an EM algorithm. Shared clonotypes were analyzed with the tcR package in R, and sharing was normalized by the product of cloneset sizes. To study raw recombination free of thymic and clonal selection effects, out-of-frame nonproductive sequences were analyzed. TCRdb handled the public reads itself, with Q25 trimming in fastp and clone calling in MiXCR, and kept productive beta chains. Each CDR3 protein gets just one entry, which takes the most common genes and DNA from the rows behind it. The V and J calls and clone size are TCRdb's, not the authors'. For this sample the table gives approximately 1.8 million distinct CDR3 sequences, of which roughly 35% were detected only once. The leading ten clones occupy more than 0.25% of the sample.

General findings and caveats noted by the study authors: A weaker excess of twin sharing was found in beta out-of-frame sequences because the signal-to-noise ratio was lowered by fewer shared sequences. Abundant cord blood beta clonotypes carried fewer insertions; young adult naive repertoires showed a weaker similar trend, while memory repertoires showed none. Because the same donors could not be followed over many years, the conclusions depended on cross-sectional statistical analysis. Out-of-frame TCR alpha sharing in monozygotic twins was systematically underestimated by recombination models, whereas sharing between unrelated individuals was in agreement with the recombination models. Zero-insertion analyses could be partly confounded by invariant T cells such as MAIT and iNKT, though diverse VJ usage argued against such confounding for most clonotypes. Out-of-frame TCR alpha sequences shared between twins showed an excess of low generation-probability sequences compared with coincidental sharing between unrelated individuals.

Inclusive of the bounding cysteine and phenylalanine, the CDR3 is 16 residues long. Kept here is only the CDR3 DNA, which spans 48 bases and is read in frame from base 1. At the junction V is shortened by 2 bases and J by 0 bases; bases outside the gene matches: 7. The germline V gene (reference sequence) gives CDR1 as DFQATT and CDR2 as SNEGSKA. Worth noting for this clonotype: Its cognate antigen has yet to be identified. One base away there is no much larger clone; base qualities are not given.

The clonotype originates from a newborn girl in good health. Specimen: cord blood. The chain employs TRBV20-1 and TRBJ2-1; 7 central bases correspond to TRBD1. The CDR3 amino acid sequence is: CSARSPRGSSYNEQFF. The DNA reads TGCAGTGCTAGAAGCCCCAGGGGGAGCTCCTACAATGAGCAGTTCTTC.